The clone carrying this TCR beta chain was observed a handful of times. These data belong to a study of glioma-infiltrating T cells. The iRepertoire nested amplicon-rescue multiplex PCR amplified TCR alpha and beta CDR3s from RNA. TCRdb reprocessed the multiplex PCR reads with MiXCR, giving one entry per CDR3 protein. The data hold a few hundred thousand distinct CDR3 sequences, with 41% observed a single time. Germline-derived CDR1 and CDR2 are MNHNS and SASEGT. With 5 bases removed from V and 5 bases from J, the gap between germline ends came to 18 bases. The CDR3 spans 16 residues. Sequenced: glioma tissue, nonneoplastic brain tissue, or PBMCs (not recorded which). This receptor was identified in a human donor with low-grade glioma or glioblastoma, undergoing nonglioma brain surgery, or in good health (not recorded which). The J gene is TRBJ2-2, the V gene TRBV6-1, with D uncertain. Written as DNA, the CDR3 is TGTGCCAGCAGTCCCAGACGGGTCCCGGAGACCGGGGAGCTGTTTTTT. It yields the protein CASSPRRVPETGELFF.